The 10 T cell receptor beta chains below were found in one sample sequenced in a study of shared clonotypes between healthy human individuals. Clones were read by immunoSEQ multiplex PCR, and TCRdb kept only the in-frame ones, dropping some. The table has 2,500,000 or so clones, 85% to 95% seen once. What was sequenced was naive CD4+ T cells from PBMCs. The sample's subset: CD45RA+ positively selected. The receptors were sampled from a young man in good health. Some clones in this sample may be carry-over from other donors' samples.

In the case of this clone: A read error may produce the germline difference seen at one junction end. CDR3 amino acids: CASNLGPSGRISPYNEQFF. CDR3 DNA sequence: TGTGCCAGCAACTTGGGGCCTAGCGGGAGGATTAGTCCCTACAATGAGCAGTTCTTC. J is TRBJ2-1 and V is TRBV5-4; 11 bases agree with TRBD2. CDR1 SGHNT and CDR2 YYREEE come from the germline V gene (reference sequence). The CDR3 has 19 amino acids.

The J gene is TRBJ2-7, the V gene TRBV28; no definite D call. The CDR3 spans 16 residues. The germline V gene encodes CDR1 MDHEN and CDR2 SYDVKM. V dropped 3 bases and J dropped 0 bases, with 15 bases sitting between them. As DNA, the CDR3 is TGTGCCAGCAGTTTCCGTTTGGTGGGCAGCTCCTACGAGCAGTACTTC. Translated: CASSFRLVGSSYEQYF.

The chain recombines TRBV9 with TRBJ2-7; 7 nucleotides agree with TRBD1. There are 15 residues in the CDR3. Germline-derived CDR1 and CDR2 are SGDLS and YYNGEE. Unmatched junction bases numbered 12, after V lost 3 bases and J lost 6 bases. CDR3: CASSAYRGQASEQYF. As DNA, the CDR3 is TGTGCCAGCAGCGCCTACAGGGGTCAGGCCAGCGAGCAGTACTTC. Variable domain in full (rest from reference TRBV9 and TRBJ2-7): DSGVTQTPKHLITATGQRVTLRCSPRSGDLSVYWYQQSLDQGLQFLIQYYNGEERAKGNILERFSAQQFPDLHSELNLSSLELGDSALYFCASSAYRGQASEQYFGPGTRLTVT.

Concerning this clone: The same CDR3 also results from other DNA sequences found in this sample. V usage is TRBV5-1 and J usage is TRBJ1-1; 7 bases line up with TRBD1. Germline V gene data show CDR1 as SGHRS and CDR2 as YFSETQ. Trimming cost V 3 bases and J 5 bases; bases outside gene matches: 4. This CDR3 contains 13 residues. The CDR3 DNA is TGCGCCAGCAGCTCCAGGGGGGGGACTGAAGCTTTCTTT. It specifies CASSSRGGTEAFF.

The CDR3 region has the DNA TGTGCCAGTAGTTTCGGACAGGCGGGAAATCAGCCCCAGCATTTT. This sequence encodes CASSFGQAGNQPQHF. The chain couples TRBV19 to TRBJ1-5, with 7 bases matching TRBD1. After removal of 5 bases from V and 4 bases from J, the junction contained 8 bases not matched to a gene. This CDR3 contains 15 residues. Germline V gene data show CDR1 as LNHDA and CDR2 as SQIVND (reference sequence).

This chain connects TRBV30 to TRBJ2-7; the D is unclear. The V end was cut by 0 bases, the J end by 0 bases, with 18 bases between. The CDR3 is made up of 17 amino acids. Germline V lookup: CDR1 GTSNPN, CDR2 SVGIG (reference sequence). CDR3 in amino acids: CAWSVYYGPTSSYEQYF. The CDR3 DNA reads as TGTGCCTGGAGTGTATATTATGGGCCGACGAGCTCCTACGAGCAGTACTTC.

The CDR3 sequence: CASSGPGIAYNEQFF. The CDR3 nucleotides are TGCGCCAGCAGTGGGCCGGGAATAGCCTACAATGAGCAGTTCTTC. This rearrangement joins TRBV4-3 to TRBJ2-1; D might be TRBD2 (5 bases). The CDR3 covers 15 residues. Germline-derived CDR1 and CDR2 are LGHNA and YSLEER. The V and J ends lost 6 bases and 2 bases respectively, with 14 bases between them.

This chain connects TRBV28 to TRBJ1-1, with D possibly TRBD1 on 5 matching bases. The V and J ends lost 6 bases and 7 bases respectively, with 21 bases between them. The CDR3 runs 15 residues. Germline CDR1 and CDR2: MDHEN and SYDVKM. The DNA for the CDR3 is TGTGCCAGCAGGCCCCGGTATGGGGGATCGGGTGAAGCTTTCTTT. Amino acids: CASRPRYGGSGEAFF.

The chain uses TRBV5-1 and TRBJ2-6; the D gene is possibly TRBD2 (5 bases). Trimming took 0 bases from V and 1 from J, leaving 14 bases between them. In germline, CDR1 is SGHRS, CDR2 YFSETQ. The CDR3 consists of 18 residues. The DNA of the CDR3 is TGCGCCAGCAGCTTGGGGGCCACGCCGGGATCTGGGGCCAACGTCCTGACTTTC. Residues: CASSLGATPGSGANVLTF.

With regard to this clone: This sample includes further DNA sequences coding for the same CDR3. CDR3 region: CASSLSPASTDTQYF. CDR3 nucleotide sequence: TGTGCCAGCAGTTTATCCCCCGCTAGCACAGATACGCAGTATTTT. V gene TRBV27 combines with J gene TRBJ2-3, with D unresolved. The CDR3 covers 15 residues. The germline gives CDR1 MNHEY, CDR2 SMNVEV (reference sequence). The V end was cut by 0 bases, the J end by 0 bases, with 7 bases between.